The 2 T cell receptor beta chains listed next were all sequenced from one sample in a study of cytotoxic CD8 clonotypes in ibrutinib-treated CLL. Profiled with immunoSEQ multiplex PCR; TCRdb holds only in-frame clones, not every one. The sample records some 120,000 clones, approximately 81% being singletons. The material sequenced was PBMCs, taken after 24 months of ibrutinib treatment. The origin of the receptors is a human donor with chronic lymphocytic leukemia.

V gene TRBV10-3 combines with J gene TRBJ1-1; D not certain. This CDR3 comprises 12 residues. Germline CDR1 and CDR2: ENHRY and SYGVKD. Trimming removed 6 bases at V and 1 base at J, with 6 bases between. CDR3 DNA: TGTGCCATCAGCCCAGGGAACACTGAAGCTTTCTTT. Amino acid sequence: CAISPGNTEAFF.

The rearrangement joins TRBV2 to TRBJ2-5; perhaps D is TRBD1 or TRBD2 (5 bases each). The CDR3 is made up of 15 amino acids. V lost 6 bases and J lost 5, with 19 bases in between. Germline CDR1 reads SNHLY; CDR2 reads FYNNEI. DNA of the CDR3: TGTGCCAGCAGGGGACCTCTTGCTGGGTGGGAGACCCAGTACTTC. This gives the protein CASRGPLAGWETQYF.